This paragraph covers one TCR beta chain sequence. The antigen is undetermined. This sample was included in a study of TIL therapy for anti-PD-1-resistant metastatic lung cancer. Sample time point: pre-treatment sample, taken before nivolumab and TIL therapy. Most excised metastases sampled were pleural nodules or supraclavicular lymph nodes. The CDR3 runs to 11 residues. V lost 11 bases and J lost 5; bases outside the gene matches: 3. Germline V lookup: CDR1 SNHLY, CDR2 FYNNEI. The libraries were made with immunoSEQ v3. Profiling relied on immunoSEQ multiplex PCR, and the TCRdb table lists in-frame clones only, not all of them. Among tens of thousands of clones, about two thirds were seen once, and the ten largest hold around 5.9%. Overall study findings and caveats: Compared with baseline intratumoral T cells, expanded TIL cultures were more clonal and less diverse (around 6% vs 30%).

The sequences come from tumor tissue, collected at baseline. This TCR was recovered from a person between 25 and 80 years old with non-small cell lung cancer. The rearrangement uses TRBV2 and TRBJ2-1, with 7 bases identical to TRBD2. DNA for the CDR3: TGTGCCGGGGGGAGGGACAATGAGCAGTTCTTC. Protein sequence: CAGGRDNEQFF.